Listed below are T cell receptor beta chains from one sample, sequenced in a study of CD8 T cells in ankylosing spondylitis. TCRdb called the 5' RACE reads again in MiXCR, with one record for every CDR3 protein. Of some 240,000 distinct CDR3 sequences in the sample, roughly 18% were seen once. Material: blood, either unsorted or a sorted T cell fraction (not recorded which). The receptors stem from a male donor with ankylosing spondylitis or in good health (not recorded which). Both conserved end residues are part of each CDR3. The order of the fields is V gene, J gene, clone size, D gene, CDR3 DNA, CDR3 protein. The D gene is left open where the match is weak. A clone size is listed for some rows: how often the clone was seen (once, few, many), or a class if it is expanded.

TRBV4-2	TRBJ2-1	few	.	TGTGCCACCCAGGGGGGAGGAGGTGAGCAGTTCTTC	CATQGGGGEQFF
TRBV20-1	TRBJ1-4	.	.	TGCAGTGCTAGGCAATGGGACGATGAAAAACTGTTTTTT	CSARQWDDEKLFF
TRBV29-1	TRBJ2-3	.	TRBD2	TGCAGCGTAACGCCCGGTACTAGCGAGCACGGCACGCAGTATTTT	CSVTPGTSEHGTQYF
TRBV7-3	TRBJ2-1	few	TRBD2	TGTGCCAGTTCGAAAGTTAGCGGGAGTTTGGGCAATGAGCAGTTCTTC	CASSKVSGSLGNEQFF
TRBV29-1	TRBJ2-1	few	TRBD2	TGCAGCGTTGAAGGGCAGGGACTAGCGGAAAATGAGCAGTTCTTC	CSVEGQGLAENEQFF
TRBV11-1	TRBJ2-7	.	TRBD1	TGTGCCAGCAGCTCTCCCAGCGAATTCGGGACAGGGGGTTTCGAGCAGTACTTC	CASSSPSEFGTGGFEQYF
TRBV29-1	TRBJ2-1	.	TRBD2	TGCAGCGTTGAAGGCCCACTAGCGGGGATCGAGAGCTCCTACAATGAGCAGTTCTTC	CSVEGPLAGIESSYNEQFF
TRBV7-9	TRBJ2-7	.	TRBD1	TGTGCCAGCAGCTCTGGACAGGCCTCCTCGATCGAGCAGTACTTC	CASSSGQASSIEQYF
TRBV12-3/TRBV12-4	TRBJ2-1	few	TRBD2	TGTGCCAGCAGTTTTGTATCCGGGACTAGCGGGACATTTGTCTCCTACAATGAGCAGTTCTTC	CASSFVSGTSGTFVSYNEQFF
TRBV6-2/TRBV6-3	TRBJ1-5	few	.	TGTGCCAGCAGTCCCCCTTGGGGGCAGGGCGATCAGCCCCAGCATTTT	CASSPPWGQGDQPQHF
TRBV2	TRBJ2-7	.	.	TGTGCCAGCAGTGAGAGGGCAGTCGAGCAGTACTTC	CASSERAVEQYF
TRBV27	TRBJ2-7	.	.	TGTGCCAGCAGGCCAACGGGACACAACTACGAGCAGTACTTC	CASRPTGHNYEQYF
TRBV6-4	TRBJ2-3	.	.	TGTGCCAGCAGTGACGCCCCGAGGGAAAGGGTACAGCAGTATTTT	CASSDAPRERVQQYF
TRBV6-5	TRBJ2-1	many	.	TGTGCCAGCAGTTCGCCCAGTAGCGGCCTTCCCGGGGATGAGCAGTTCTTC	CASSSPSSGLPGDEQFF
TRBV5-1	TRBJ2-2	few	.	TGCGCCAGCAGGGCCGACGCTATTAACACCGGGGAGCTGTTTTTT	CASRADAINTGELFF
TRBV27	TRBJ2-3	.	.	TGTGCCAGCAGTTTATCGGCAGGGGAAATCACAGATACGCAGTATTTT	CASSLSAGEITDTQYF
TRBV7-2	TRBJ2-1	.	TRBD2	TGTGCCAGCAGCTTAAGATGGACTAGCGGGAGGGTGGATGAGCAGTTCTTC	CASSLRWTSGRVDEQFF
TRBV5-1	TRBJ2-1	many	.	TGCGCCAGCAGCTGGACTGGAGGTGAGCAGTTCTTC	CASSWTGGEQFF
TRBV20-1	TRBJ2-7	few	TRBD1	TGCAGTGCTAGCGATACAGGGGTCCCCTACGAGCAGTACTTC	CSASDTGVPYEQYF